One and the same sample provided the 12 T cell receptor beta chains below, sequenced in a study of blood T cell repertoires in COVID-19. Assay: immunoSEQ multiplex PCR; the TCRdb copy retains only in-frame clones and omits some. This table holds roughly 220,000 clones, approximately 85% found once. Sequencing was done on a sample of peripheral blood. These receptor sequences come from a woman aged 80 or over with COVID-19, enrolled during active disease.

The CDR3 loop is CASRASGANVLTF. The DNA of the CDR3 is TGTGCCAGCAGGGCAAGTGGGGCCAACGTCCTGACTTTC. The rearrangement joins TRBV27 to TRBJ2-6, with unresolved D. From germline, CDR1 is MNHEY and CDR2 SMNVEV (reference sequence). The CDR3 sequence is 13 residues long. The V and J ends lost 6 bases and 3 bases respectively, with 6 bases between them.

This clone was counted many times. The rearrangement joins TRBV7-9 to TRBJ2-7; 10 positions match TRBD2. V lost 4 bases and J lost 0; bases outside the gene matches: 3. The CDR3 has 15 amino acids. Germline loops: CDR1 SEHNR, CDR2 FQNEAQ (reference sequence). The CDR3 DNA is TGTGCCAGCAGCTCCGGACTAGCGGACTCCTACGAGCAGTACTTC. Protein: CASSSGLADSYEQYF.

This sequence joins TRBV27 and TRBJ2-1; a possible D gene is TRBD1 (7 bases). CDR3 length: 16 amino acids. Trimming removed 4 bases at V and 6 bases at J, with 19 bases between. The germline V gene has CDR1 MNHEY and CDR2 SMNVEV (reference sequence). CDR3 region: CASSSYRQGGFNEQFF. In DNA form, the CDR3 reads TGTGCCAGCAGTTCCTACAGACAGGGAGGTTTCAATGAGCAGTTCTTC.

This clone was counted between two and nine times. The CDR3 reads CASRGTGLGKETQYF. CDR3 bases: TGTGCCAGCAGAGGGACAGGCCTCGGAAAAGAGACCCAGTACTTC. The chain is built from TRBV6-5 and TRBJ2-5; 8 nucleotides line up with TRBD1. Unmatched junction bases numbered 9, after V lost 6 bases and J lost 3 bases. CDR3 length: 15 amino acids. The germline gives CDR1 MNHEY, CDR2 SVGAGI.

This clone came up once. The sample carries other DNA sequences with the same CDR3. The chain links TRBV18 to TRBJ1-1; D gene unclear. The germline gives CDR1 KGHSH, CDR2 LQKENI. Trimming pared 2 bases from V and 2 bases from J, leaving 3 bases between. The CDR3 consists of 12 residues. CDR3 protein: CASSPSNTEAFF. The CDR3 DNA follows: TGTGCCAGCTCACCAAGCAACACTGAAGCTTTCTTT.

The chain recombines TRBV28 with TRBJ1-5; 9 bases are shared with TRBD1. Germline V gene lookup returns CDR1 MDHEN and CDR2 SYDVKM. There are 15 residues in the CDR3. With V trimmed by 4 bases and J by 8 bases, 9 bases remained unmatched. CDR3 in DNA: TGTGCCAGCAGTTCTGGACAGGGGATTGTCAAGCCCCAGCATTTT. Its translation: CASSSGQGIVKPQHF.

CDR3 sequence (DNA): TGTGCCACCCAACAGACAGGTTACAATGAGCAGTTCTTC. The encoded protein is CATQQTGYNEQFF. The chain uses TRBV24-1 and TRBJ2-1; TRBD1 might be the D (6 bases). Germline V gene lookup returns CDR1 KGHDR and CDR2 SFDVKD. V was shortened by 9 bases and J by 4 bases, with 12 bases between the two germline ends. CDR3 length: 13 residues.

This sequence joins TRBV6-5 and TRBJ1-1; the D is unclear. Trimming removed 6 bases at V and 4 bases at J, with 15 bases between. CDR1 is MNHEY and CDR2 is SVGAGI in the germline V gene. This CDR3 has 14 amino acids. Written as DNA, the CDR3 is TGTGCCAGCAGCTCTGAAAGGCGGGTCACTGAAGCTTTCTTT. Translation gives CASSSERRVTEAFF.

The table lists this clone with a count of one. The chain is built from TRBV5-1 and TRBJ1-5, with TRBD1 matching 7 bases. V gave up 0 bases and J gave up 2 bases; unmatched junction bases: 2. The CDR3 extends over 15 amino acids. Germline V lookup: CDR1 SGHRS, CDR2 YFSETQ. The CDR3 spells CASSLEGARNQPQHF. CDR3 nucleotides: TGCGCCAGCAGCTTGGAGGGGGCGCGCAATCAGCCCCAGCATTTT.

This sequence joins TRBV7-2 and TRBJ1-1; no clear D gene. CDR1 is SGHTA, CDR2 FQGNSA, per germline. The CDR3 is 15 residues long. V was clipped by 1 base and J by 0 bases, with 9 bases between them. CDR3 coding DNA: TGTGCCAGCAGCTTAGAGCGGGCCCTGAACACTGAAGCTTTCTTT. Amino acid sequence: CASSLERALNTEAFF.

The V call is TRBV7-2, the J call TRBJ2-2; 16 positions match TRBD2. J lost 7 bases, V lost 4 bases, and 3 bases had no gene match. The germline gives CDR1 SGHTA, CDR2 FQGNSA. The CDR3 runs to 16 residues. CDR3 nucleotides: TGTGCCAGCAGCTCCGGGACTAGCGGGAGGGTCGGGGAGCTGTTTTTT. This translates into CASSSGTSGRVGELFF.

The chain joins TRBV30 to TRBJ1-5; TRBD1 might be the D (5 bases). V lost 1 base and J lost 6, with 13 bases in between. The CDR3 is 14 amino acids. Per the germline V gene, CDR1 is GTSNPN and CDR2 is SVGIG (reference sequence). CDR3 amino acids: CAWSDFRQRQPQHF. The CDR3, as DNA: TGTGCCTGGAGTGATTTTCGACAGCGTCAGCCCCAGCATTTT.